This T cell receptor beta chain was obtained from a study of blood T cell repertoires in COVID-19. The table came from immunoSEQ multiplex PCR; TCRdb's copy has only in-frame clones and leaves some out. The sample yields about 190,000 clones, approximately 85% seen once. This clone occurred a few times. The CDR3 sequence is 16 residues long. Per germline, CDR1 MGHRA and CDR2 YSYEKL. The V gene end was trimmed by 4 bases and the J gene end by 2 bases; junction bases not matched to a gene: 11. Sequencing input: peripheral blood. The rearrangement uses TRBV4-1 and TRBJ2-7, with 7 bases matching TRBD2. The origin of this receptor is a man aged 80 or over with COVID-19, enrolled during active disease. CDR3 nucleotide sequence: TGCGCCAGCAGCCCCTCCGGAGCGGGGATCGCCTACGAGCAGTACTTC. This sequence encodes CASSPSGAGIAYEQYF.